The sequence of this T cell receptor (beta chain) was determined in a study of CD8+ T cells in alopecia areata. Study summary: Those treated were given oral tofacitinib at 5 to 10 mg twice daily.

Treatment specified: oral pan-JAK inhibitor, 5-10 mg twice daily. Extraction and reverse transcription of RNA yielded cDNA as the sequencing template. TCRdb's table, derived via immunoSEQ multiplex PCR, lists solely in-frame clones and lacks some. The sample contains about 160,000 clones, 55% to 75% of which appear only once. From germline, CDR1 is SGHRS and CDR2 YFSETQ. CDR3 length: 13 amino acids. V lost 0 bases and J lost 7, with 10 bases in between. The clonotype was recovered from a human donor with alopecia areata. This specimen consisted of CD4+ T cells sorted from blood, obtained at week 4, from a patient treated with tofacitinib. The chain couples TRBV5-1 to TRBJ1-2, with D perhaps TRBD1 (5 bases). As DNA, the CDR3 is TGCGCCAGCAGCTTGGCAGGGCTGGGTGGCTACACCTTC. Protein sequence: CASSLAGLGGYTF.